The TCR beta chain under discussion was sequenced for a study of T cells after yellow fever vaccination. Study-wide points: Researchers report a weaker secondary response that nonetheless peaked faster, day 5 versus 15.

The authors made TCR cDNA by 5'RACE template switching, adding a universal primer site and UMIs. Using its own MiXCR run on the 5' RACE reads, TCRdb lists one record per CDR3 protein. This sample has hundreds of thousands of distinct CDR3 sequences, with around a sixth found just once. This CDR3 region has 17 residues. Germline V CDR1 and CDR2: SGHRS, YFSETQ. Unmatched junction bases numbered 17, after V lost 5 bases and J lost 4 bases. This clonotype was observed a few times. Its antigen remains unidentified. This chain uses TRBV5-1 with TRBJ2-5; 7 nucleotides line up with TRBD1. The specimen comprised PBMCs, sampled before the yellow fever booster vaccination. The sequence derives from a man younger than 35 who received the YFV17D yellow fever vaccine. CDR3 protein: CASRSMAGSSGGETQYF. CDR3 DNA: TGCGCCAGCAGGAGCATGGCAGGCTCATCAGGGGGAGAGACCCAGTACTTC.